This TCR beta chain was identified during a study of T cells after yellow fever vaccination. Details on this clonotype: Its antigen is currently unknown.

V trimming: 4 bases; J trimming: 1 base; junction bases outside the gene matches: 14. This CDR3 contains 19 residues. Germline-derived CDR1 and CDR2 are WSHSY and SAAADI. TCRdb redid the calling of the 5' RACE reads with MiXCR, one entry per CDR3 protein. The table lists around 73,000 distinct CDR3 sequences, roughly 7.4% of them singletons, with about two fifths in the top ten. Broader study findings: Most clones from primary vaccination resurfaced after the booster (roughly 96% CD4, around 90% CD8). Peak timing came faster in the weaker secondary response, day 5 versus 15.

The sequences come from CD8+ T cells sorted from PBMCs, collected on the day of the yellow fever booster vaccination. The TCR sequence derives from a man aged 30 to 39 who received the YFV17D yellow fever vaccine. The genes are TRBV10-2 and TRBJ2-3; 10 bases map to TRBD2. The CDR3: CASSAPVIAGGMGTDTQYF. CDR3 sequence (DNA): TGCGCCAGCAGTGCACCCGTGATAGCGGGAGGAATGGGCACAGATACGCAGTATTTT.